The 18 T cell receptor beta chains in this list originate from one sample, sequenced in a study of T cells in Graves' hyperthyroidism and ophthalmopathy. Amplification of TCR beta CDR3 regions used RNA as the template. HTBI primers drove first-round RT-PCR of the TCR CDR3. TCRdb called the multiplex PCR reads again in MiXCR, with one record for every CDR3 protein. Of fewer than 450,000 distinct CDR3 sequences in the sample, roughly a sixth were seen once. Sequenced material: blood. Every receptor here comes from a woman aged 25 to 45 with Graves' hyperthyroidism that later progressed to Graves' ophthalmopathy.

In this sample, this clonotype turned up a few times. The chain carries TRBV11-2 and TRBJ1-2; a weak D match, TRBD1 (5 bases). Trimming removed 4 bases at V and 8 bases at J, with 17 bases between. CDR3 size: 14 residues. The germline V gene has CDR1 SGHAT and CDR2 FQNNGV. CDR3 sequence reads: CASSSRQYSSGYTF. CDR3 bases: TGTGCCAGCAGCTCGCGACAGTACTCGAGCGGCTACACCTTC.

DNA of the CDR3: TGTGCCAGCAGTTTCTCGGAGGTATTCTCTGAGGAACTGTTTTTT. Amino acids: CASSFSEVFSEELFF. The V gene is TRBV28, the J gene TRBJ1-4, with D unresolved. This CDR3 contains 15 residues. Germline loops: CDR1 MDHEN, CDR2 SYDVKM. Trimming took off 3 bases at V and 12 bases at J, with 20 bases between the two ends.

This clonotype was recorded many times. The chain has TRBV6-2 or TRBV6-3 and TRBJ1-1; 7 bases fit TRBD1. The V and J ends lost 6 bases and 4 bases, in that order; junction bases with no gene match: 8. Germline CDR1 MNHEY, CDR2 SVGEGT. This CDR3 has 14 residues. CDR3 sequence reads: CASRLQGRVTEAFF. CDR3 bases: TGTGCCAGCAGACTACAGGGGAGGGTCACTGAAGCTTTCTTT.

This clonotype has more than one count but fewer than ten. The chain uses TRBV30 and TRBJ1-1; 7 bases are shared with TRBD1. J lost 4 bases, V lost 3 bases, and 29 bases had no gene match. The CDR3 runs to 21 residues. Per the germline V gene, CDR1 is GTSNPN and CDR2 is SVGIG (reference sequence). The CDR3 reads CAWRRRQGMPRFLMSGTEAFF. In nucleotides, the CDR3 is TGTGCCTGGAGACGACGACAGGGCATGCCGAGATTTCTAATGTCGGGCACTGAAGCTTTCTTT.

This clonotype has just a few counts. J is TRBJ2-3 and V is TRBV28; D unclear. Trimming stripped 6 bases from V and 2 bases from J, with 9 bases between. From germline, CDR1 is MDHEN and CDR2 SYDVKM. The CDR3 contains 13 residues. The CDR3 coding sequence is TGTGCCAGCAGCCGGGTTAACACAGATACGCAGTATTTT. The encoded protein is CASSRVNTDTQYF.

This clonotype showed up many times. The rearrangement links TRBV6-1 to TRBJ1-2; weak D call: TRBD1 (5 bases). The CDR3 totals 17 residues. Germline values: CDR1 MNHNS, CDR2 SASEGT. The V end was cut by 2 bases, the J end by 4 bases, with 20 bases between. CDR3 sequence reads: CASSEIISGDSVYGYTF. The DNA for the CDR3 is TGTGCCAGCAGTGAAATCATCAGCGGGGACTCCGTCTATGGCTACACCTTC.

This chain uses TRBV2 with TRBJ2-3, with 7 bases fitting TRBD2. The trim removed 4 bases at V and 3 bases at J, leaving 10 bases unmatched. The CDR3 spans 16 residues. From germline, CDR1 is SNHLY and CDR2 FYNNEI. The CDR3 protein is CASSAVGGIGTDTQYF. The CDR3 DNA reads TGTGCCAGCAGTGCTGTGGGAGGGATTGGAACAGATACGCAGTATTTT.

This clonotype was seen many times. V and J are TRBV6-2 or TRBV6-3 and TRBJ2-5, with 12 positions matching TRBD2. Losses at the gene ends were 4 bases for V and 2 bases for J; bases not matched to a gene: 2. There are 15 residues in the CDR3. Germline V lookup: CDR1 MNHEY, CDR2 SVGEGT. CDR3 protein: CASSFGTSGQETQYF. The CDR3 DNA reads TGTGCCAGCAGTTTCGGGACTAGCGGGCAAGAGACCCAGTACTTC.

The rearrangement links TRBV28 to TRBJ2-7; 13 bases map to TRBD2. The germline V gene has CDR1 MDHEN and CDR2 SYDVKM. V trimming: 5 bases; J trimming: 0 bases; junction bases outside the gene matches: 16. CDR3 length equals 20 residues. Written as DNA, the CDR3 is TGTGCCAGCAGTCCCCCACTAGCGGGAGGGCCCCTGTGTGACTCCTACGAGCAGTACTTC. This gives the protein CASSPPLAGGPLCDSYEQYF.

The genes are TRBV6-1 and TRBJ1-5; 8 bases agree with TRBD1. Germline V gene sequence: CDR1 MNHNS, CDR2 SASEGT. The CDR3 has 13 amino acids. The junction had 6 bases not matched to a gene; V was cut back by 8 bases and J by 6 bases. CDR3 residues: CASFSGGVQPQHF. CDR3 nucleotide sequence: TGTGCCAGCTTCTCAGGGGGCGTTCAGCCCCAGCATTTT.

This chain links TRBV7-8 with TRBJ1-1; maybe TRBD1 (5 bases). Germline V gene lookup returns CDR1 SGHVS and CDR2 FQNEAQ. V was shortened by 0 bases and J by 6 bases, with 11 bases between the two germline ends. The CDR3 is 14 residues long. The chain's CDR3 is CASSLALGGAEAFF. The CDR3 nucleotides read TGTGCCAGCAGCTTAGCCCTGGGGGGGGCTGAAGCTTTCTTT. Full variable domain (outside the CDR3, taken from reference TRBV7-8 and TRBJ1-1): GAGVSQSPRYKVAKRGQDVALRCDPISGHVSLFWYQQALGQGPEFLTYFQNEAQLDKSGLPSDRFFAERPEGSVSTLKIQRTQQEDSAVYLCASSLALGGAEAFFGQGTRLTVV.

This clonotype was recorded at least ten times. For the CDR3, the DNA is TGTGCCAGCAGTCTAACTAGCGGGGGCTACACCGGGGAGCTGTTTTTT. It is translated as CASSLTSGGYTGELFF. This sequence joins TRBV2 and TRBJ2-2; 11 bases are shared with TRBD2. Germline V CDR1 and CDR2: SNHLY, FYNNEI. The V and J ends lost 5 bases and 3 bases, in that order; junction bases with no gene match: 5. The CDR3 sequence is 16 residues long.

The table lists this clonotype with many counts. J is TRBJ1-1 and V is TRBV10-3, with D unresolved. The germline gives CDR1 ENHRY, CDR2 SYGVKD. This CDR3 comprises 12 residues. The ends were cut back, 7 bases at V and 1 base at J, with 7 bases in the middle. For the CDR3, the DNA is TGTGCCATCACTGGCGAGAACACTGAAGCTTTCTTT. As protein: CAITGENTEAFF.

This clonotype was seen ten or more times. The J gene is TRBJ1-3, the V gene TRBV11-2; TRBD1 aligns across 7 bases. Germline-derived CDR1 and CDR2 are SGHAT and FQNNGV. The CDR3 spans 19 residues. The junction had 16 bases not matched to a gene; V was cut back by 4 bases and J by 1 base. The CDR3: CASSSIKGALTLSGNTIYF. Here the CDR3 DNA reads TGTGCCAGCAGCTCCATAAAGGGGGCCCTCACTCTGTCTGGAAACACCATATATTTT.

This clonotype showed up many times. The V gene is TRBV6-5, the J gene TRBJ2-1, with D tentatively TRBD2 (6 bases). Trimming took off 2 bases at V and 6 bases at J, with 11 bases between the two ends. This CDR3 is 14 amino acids long. Looked up from germline, CDR1 is MNHEY and CDR2 is SVGAGI. The CDR3 sequence is CASSYASAFNEQFF. Written as DNA, the CDR3 is TGTGCCAGCAGTTACGCTAGCGCGTTCAATGAGCAGTTCTTC.

This clonotype was detected a few times. This chain joins TRBV29-1 and TRBJ2-7; D not resolved. V was clipped by 6 bases and J by 2 bases, with 14 bases between them. CDR3 length: 13 amino acids. From germline, CDR1 is SQVTM and CDR2 ANQGSEA. The CDR3 coding sequence is TGCAGCGTAGCTCACGACACTACCTACGAGCAGTACTTC. This sequence encodes CSVAHDTTYEQYF.

This clonotype was counted at least ten times. CDR3 loop: CASSLSGPMNTEAFF. CDR3 DNA sequence: TGCGCCAGCAGCTTGTCGGGGCCAATGAACACTGAAGCTTTCTTT. The chain recombines TRBV5-1 with TRBJ1-1; perhaps TRBD1 as D (5 bases). The CDR3 sequence is 15 residues long. Germline lookup yields CDR1 SGHRS and CDR2 YFSETQ. Trimming cost V 1 base and J 0 bases, with 10 bases left between them.

CDR3 sequence: CASCMRQGYPGELFF. Here the CDR3 DNA reads TGTGCCAGCTGTATGAGACAGGGATATCCCGGGGAGCTGTTTTTT. This chain links TRBV28 with TRBJ2-2, with 7 bases that match TRBD1. With 8 bases clipped from V and 6 bases from J, the junction kept 12 bases outside the gene matches. Germline CDR1 MDHEN, CDR2 SYDVKM. The CDR3 consists of 15 residues.